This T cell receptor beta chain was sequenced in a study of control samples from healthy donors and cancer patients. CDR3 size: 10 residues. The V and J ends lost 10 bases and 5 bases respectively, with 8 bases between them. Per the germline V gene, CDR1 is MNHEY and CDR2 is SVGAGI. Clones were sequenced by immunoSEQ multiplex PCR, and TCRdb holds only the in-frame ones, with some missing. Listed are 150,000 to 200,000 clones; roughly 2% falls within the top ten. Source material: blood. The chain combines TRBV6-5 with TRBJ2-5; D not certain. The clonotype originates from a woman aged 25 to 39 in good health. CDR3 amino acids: CATNTETQYF. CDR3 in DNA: TGTGCCACAAATACGGAGACCCAGTACTTC.